This note documents a single T cell receptor (beta chain) sequence. The target antigen is unknown. The data were obtained in a study of monozygotic twins with inflammatory bowel disease. Study-level findings and limits: Limited power may explain why concordant and discordant twins showed no difference in repertoire similarity. Part of the variability in patient repertoires may have come from differing immunosuppressive treatments.

CDR1 is MNHNS and CDR2 is SASEGT in the germline V gene. CDR3 length: 16 amino acids. UMIs bearing a 6-nucleotide sample barcode were added through template switching. TCRdb reworked the 5' RACE reads into one entry per CDR3 protein, no DNA. The sample data list 400,000 or so distinct CDR3 sequences. Sequenced: blood. This sequence originates from a human donor with ulcerative colitis or Crohn's disease, or a healthy co-twin of an affected twin (not recorded which). The V gene is TRBV6-1, the J gene TRBJ1-4; TCRdb outputs TRBD1, but without DNA this stays unchecked. The CDR3 protein is CASSRKLQVPPEKLFF.